Shown below are 20 T cell receptor beta chains from a single sample sequenced in a study of T-cell memory formation after mild COVID-19. TCRdb passed the 5' RACE reads through MiXCR, listing each CDR3 protein once. The sample yields about 600,000 distinct CDR3 sequences, roughly 22% seen once. The specimen sequenced was PBMCs or a T cell subset sorted from them (not recorded which). All receptors come from an adult woman who had mild COVID-19 (a few samples of this study predate the infection). Cell type and time point are not known.

This clonotype has only a few counts. The chain is built from TRBV5-1 and TRBJ2-5; the match to TRBD2 covers 9 bases. J gave up 4 bases and V 0 bases, and 10 bases lay outside the gene matches. This CDR3 comprises 17 residues. Germline V gene sequence: CDR1 SGHRS, CDR2 YFSETQ. CDR3 in DNA: TGCGCCAGCAGCTTGGAAGTCGGGATAGCGGGGGCAGAGACCCAGTACTTC. The encoded protein is CASSLEVGIAGAETQYF. The entire variable domain, with the rest obtained from reference TRBV5-1 and TRBJ2-5, is as follows: KAGVTQTPRYLIKTRGQQVTLSCSPISGHRSVSWYQQTPGQGLQFLFEYFSETQRNKGNFPGRFSGRQFSNSRSEMNVSTLELGDSALYLCASSLEVGIAGAETQYFGPGTRLLVL.

This chain connects TRBV4-1 to TRBJ1-1; the match to TRBD1 covers 8 bases. Germline CDR1 and CDR2: MGHRA and YSYEKL. The ends lost 7 bases at V and 4 bases at J; junction bases unmatched: 8. The CDR3 is 14 amino acids. The DNA of the CDR3 is TGCGCCAGCAATCGGGCAGGGGGCCGCACTGAAGCTTTCTTT. Protein sequence: CASNRAGGRTEAFF.

This sequence joins TRBV11-2 and TRBJ2-7; D ambiguous. Germline assignment: CDR1 SGHAT and CDR2 FQNNGV. The V end lost 0 bases, the J end lost 4 bases, and 7 bases lay between the germline ends. The length of the CDR3 is 13 residues. CDR3 residues: CASSLDVWYEQYF. For the CDR3, the DNA is TGTGCCAGCAGCTTAGATGTTTGGTACGAGCAGTACTTC.

V is TRBV7-6 and J is TRBJ2-7; 10 nucleotides line up with TRBD1. This CDR3 comprises 14 residues. J was trimmed by 5 bases and V by 5 bases; bases with no gene match: 6. Germline loops: CDR1 SGHVS, CDR2 FNYEAQ. CDR3 nucleotides: TGTGCCAGCAGCGCAGGACAGGGGGTCCACGAGCAGTACTTC. Protein product: CASSAGQGVHEQYF.

This clonotype was counted between two and nine times. CDR3 nucleotide sequence: TGTGCCAGCAGTTCAGGACAGGGGGCGCGCACTGAAGCTTTCTTT. It encodes CASSSGQGARTEAFF. J is TRBJ1-1 and V is TRBV27, with TRBD1 matching 11 bases. CDR3 size: 15 residues. Trimming took 4 bases from V and 4 from J; bases not matched to a gene: 5. Germline lookup yields CDR1 MNHEY and CDR2 SMNVEV (reference sequence).

The V and J genes are TRBV18 and TRBJ2-3, with 7 positions matching TRBD2. CDR1 is KGHSH and CDR2 is LQKENI in the germline V gene. The V gene end was trimmed by 5 bases and the J gene end by 4 bases; junction bases not matched to a gene: 9. CDR3 size: 15 residues. Here the CDR3 reads CASSSSLAIADTQYF. Written as DNA, the CDR3 is TGTGCCAGCTCATCATCACTAGCGATAGCAGATACGCAGTATTTT.

In this sample, this clonotype turned up a few times. The chain is built from TRBV19 and TRBJ1-5, with D perhaps matching TRBD1 (5 bases). Looked up from germline, CDR1 is LNHDA and CDR2 is SQIVND (reference sequence). CDR3 length: 16 residues. V was clipped by 2 bases and J by 0 bases, with 11 bases between them. In nucleotides, the CDR3 is TGTGCCAGTAGTATAAGGGGTACCGGTAGCAATCAGCCCCAGCATTTT. This gives the protein CASSIRGTGSNQPQHF.

V is TRBV11-2 and J is TRBJ2-5, with D possibly TRBD2 on 5 matching bases. Per the germline V gene, CDR1 is SGHAT and CDR2 is FQNNGV. This CDR3 is built from 16 residues. V lost 0 bases and J 3 bases, leaving 14 bases between the germline ends. The CDR3 DNA reads TGTGCCAGCAGCTTAGATCCCCTAGCCGGGAAAGAGACCCAGTACTTC. Protein: CASSLDPLAGKETQYF.

This clonotype was detected a few times. This chain joins TRBV19 and TRBJ1-5, with TRBD1 matching 10 bases. The CDR3 is 14 residues long. The V segment lost 11 bases and the J segment 3 bases; nucleotides outside the gene matches: 7. CDR1 is LNHDA and CDR2 is SQIVND in the germline V gene (reference sequence). CDR3 in amino acids: CAGGQGGNNQPQHF. CDR3 coding DNA: TGTGCCGGTGGACAGGGGGGAAACAATCAGCCCCAGCATTTT.

The chain joins TRBV20-1 to TRBJ2-2, with no clear D. V dropped 0 bases and J dropped 8 bases, with 13 bases sitting between them. CDR3 length equals 14 residues. Germline V lookup: CDR1 DFQATT, CDR2 SNEGSKA (reference sequence). The CDR3 sequence is CSARDIRAQGELFF. CDR3 coding DNA: TGCAGTGCTAGAGATATTAGAGCACAAGGGGAGCTGTTTTTT.

A single count supports this clonotype. The gene calls are TRBV11-1 and TRBJ2-1; TRBD2 matches at 8 bases. Unmatched junction bases numbered 11, after V lost 3 bases and J lost 4 bases. This CDR3 is 17 amino acids long. Germline assignment: CDR1 SGHAT and CDR2 FQDESV (reference sequence). The CDR3 region has the DNA TGTGCCAGCAGCTTGGAAAACGGCGGGGGGACATACAATGAGCAGTTCTTC. This sequence encodes CASSLENGGGTYNEQFF.

This clonotype has just a few counts. The chain recombines TRBV12-3 or TRBV12-4 with TRBJ1-1; possibly TRBD1 for D (5 bases). V was pared by 6 bases and J by 1 base, with 15 bases between. The CDR3 totals 15 residues. The CDR3: CASSLTWGGNTEAFF. CDR3 in DNA: TGTGCCAGCAGCCTCACCTGGGGGGGGAACACTGAAGCTTTCTTT.

CDR3 DNA sequence: TGTGCCAGCAGTCCCCAGGGCCCAGATACGCAGTATTTT. It is translated as CASSPQGPDTQYF. The J gene is TRBJ2-3, the V gene TRBV12-3 or TRBV12-4, with a tentative D call TRBD1 (5 bases). The V gene lost 5 bases and the J gene lost 4 bases, with 10 bases spanning the gap. The CDR3 is 13 residues long.

This clonotype was detected only a few times. The gene calls are TRBV7-9 and TRBJ1-5; D is unresolved. Trimming took off 6 bases at V and 11 bases at J, with 20 bases between the two ends. CDR1 is SEHNR and CDR2 is FQNEAQ in the germline V gene (reference sequence). The CDR3 is made up of 14 amino acids. DNA of the CDR3: TGTGCCAGCAGAGCCGGTTCAGCCAGCTCCGCCCAGCATTTT. Translating it yields CASRAGSASSAQHF. Looking up the rest from reference TRBV7-9 and TRBJ1-5 gives the full variable domain: DTGVSQNPRHKITKRGQNVTFRCDPISEHNRLYWYRQTLGQGPEFLTYFQNEAQLEKSRLLSDRFSAERPKGSFSTLEIQRTEQGDSAMYLCASRAGSASSAQHFGDGTRLSIL.

This clonotype was seen only a few times. The gene calls are TRBV9 and TRBJ2-3; the match to TRBD2 covers 11 bases. Trimming took 3 bases from V and 6 from J; bases not matched to a gene: 3. The germline V gene has CDR1 SGDLS and CDR2 YYNGEE. CDR3 size: 14 residues. The CDR3 DNA reads TGTGCCAGCAGCGAACTAGCGGGGGAGGATACGCAGTATTTT. Protein sequence: CASSELAGEDTQYF. Looking up the rest from reference TRBV9 and TRBJ2-3 gives the full variable domain: DSGVTQTPKHLITATGQRVTLRCSPRSGDLSVYWYQQSLDQGLQFLIQYYNGEERAKGNILERFSAQQFPDLHSELNLSSLELGDSALYFCASSELAGEDTQYFGPGTRLTVL.

The chain is built from TRBV5-1 and TRBJ1-1, with 7 bases identical to TRBD1. Germline trimming cut 5 bases from V and 6 bases from J; bases unmatched to any gene: 13. Germline CDR1 and CDR2: SGHRS and YFSETQ. The CDR3 is 15 residues long. CDR3 sequence reads: CASRREDRVRAEAFF. The CDR3 DNA is TGCGCCAGCAGGCGAGAAGACAGGGTAAGGGCTGAAGCTTTCTTT.

This rearrangement joins TRBV10-3 to TRBJ1-1; unclear D gene. CDR1 is ENHRY, CDR2 SYGVKD, per germline. CDR3 size: 13 residues. V was cut by 1 base and J by 7 bases, with 10 bases left in between. This chain's CDR3 is CAISEYLGGEAFF. In DNA, the CDR3 is TGTGCCATCAGTGAGTACCTGGGCGGTGAAGCTTTCTTT.

The V and J genes are TRBV4-2 and TRBJ2-7, with 7 positions matching TRBD2. CDR1 is LGHNA and CDR2 is YNFKEQ in the germline V gene. CDR3 size: 14 residues. V shed 7 bases and J 3 bases; nucleotides not matched to a gene: 9. CDR3 region: CASNPGGTYYEQYF. The CDR3 nucleotides are TGTGCCAGCAACCCCGGGGGGACCTACTACGAGCAGTACTTC.

The chain has TRBV6-2 or TRBV6-3 and TRBJ2-1; TRBD2 agrees at 7 bases. V lost 2 bases and J lost 7; bases outside the gene matches: 8. This CDR3 has 15 residues. The V gene's germline CDR1 is MNHEY and CDR2 SVGEGT. The DNA of the CDR3 is TGTGCCAGCAGTTACCGCGCGGGAGCTAATAATGAGCAGTTCTTC. It is translated as CASSYRAGANNEQFF.

V gene TRBV4-2 combines with J gene TRBJ2-3; TRBD2 matches at 9 bases. This CDR3 is built from 16 residues. The V gene's germline CDR1 is LGHNA and CDR2 YNFKEQ. V was clipped by 3 bases and J by 0 bases; unmatched bases: 4. Here the CDR3 reads CASSQNSGRSTDTQYF. CDR3 bases: TGTGCCAGCAGCCAGAACAGCGGGAGGAGCACAGATACGCAGTATTTT.